A single sample is the source of the 9 T cell receptor beta chains below, sequenced in a study of blood T cell repertoires in COVID-19. The repertoire was sequenced with immunoSEQ multiplex PCR; TCRdb's copy has only in-frame clones and lacks some. The sample has 150,000 to 200,000 clones, 70% to 85% seen once; the top ten hold around 15%. Sequencing used PBMCs or T cells enriched from blood (not recorded which). These receptors came from a man aged 50 to 59 who had recovered from COVID-19.

V gene TRBV27 combines with J gene TRBJ2-7; D gene ambiguous. V was pared by 2 bases and J by 5 bases, with 10 bases between. The CDR3 runs 13 residues. The germline V gene has CDR1 MNHEY and CDR2 SMNVEV (reference sequence). The CDR3 nucleotides are TGTGCCAGCAGTTTAGCCAGGCGCCACGAGCAGTACTTC. It translates to CASSLARRHEQYF.

V gene TRBV12-3 or TRBV12-4 combines with J gene TRBJ1-2; 8 bases are shared with TRBD1. The length of the CDR3 is 13 residues. The trim removed 7 bases at V and 8 bases at J, leaving 9 bases unmatched. The CDR3 DNA reads TGTGCCAGCAACGGGCAGGGGGCGTGGGGCTACACCTTC. Protein product: CASNGQGAWGYTF.

The chain joins TRBV6-5 to TRBJ1-1; D might be TRBD1 (6 bases). Trimming took off 5 bases at V and 1 base at J, with 11 bases between the two ends. The CDR3 runs 14 residues. CDR1 and CDR2 from the germline V gene are MNHEY and SVGAGI. CDR3: CASSQPGQNTEAFF. For the CDR3, the DNA is TGTGCCAGCAGTCAACCGGGACAGAACACTGAAGCTTTCTTT.

The chain employs TRBV30 and TRBJ1-6, with D perhaps matching TRBD1 (5 bases). The germline V gene has CDR1 GTSNPN and CDR2 SVGIG (reference sequence). The CDR3 has 12 amino acids. V was trimmed by 3 bases and J by 10 bases, leaving 10 bases between them. CDR3 DNA: TGTGCCTGGAGCGGGGGGGAGTCACCCCTCCACTTT. The encoded protein is CAWSGGESPLHF.

This chain joins TRBV19 and TRBJ2-1; TRBD2 matches at 9 bases. V lost 7 bases to trimming and J lost 1 base; unmatched junction nucleotides: 2. CDR3 size: 14 residues. The V gene's germline CDR1 is LNHDA and CDR2 SQIVND (reference sequence). This chain's CDR3 is CASKAGGSYNEQFF. The CDR3 nucleotides read TGTGCCAGTAAGGCGGGGGGGTCCTACAATGAGCAGTTCTTC.

This chain uses TRBV6-1 with TRBJ1-6; D is ambiguous. Germline V gene lookup returns CDR1 MNHNS and CDR2 SASEGT. This CDR3 has 15 amino acids. V lost 2 bases to trimming and J lost 7 bases, with 12 bases between them. The CDR3 nucleotides are TGTGCCAGCAGTGAAAGAGCTTATTCGAATTCACCCCTCCACTTT. It codes for CASSERAYSNSPLHF.

The chain combines TRBV5-4 with TRBJ2-2; D might be TRBD1 (5 bases). CDR3 size: 14 residues. Trimming cost V 6 bases and J 0 bases, with 9 bases left between them. CDR1 and CDR2 (germline): SGHNT, YYREEE (reference sequence). The CDR3 DNA is TGTGCCAGCACCAGACAGTCGAACACCGGGGAGCTGTTTTTT. It encodes CASTRQSNTGELFF.

V gene TRBV24-1 combines with J gene TRBJ2-3; possible D gene TRBD2, 5 bases. V dropped 2 bases and J dropped 5 bases, with 13 bases sitting between them. Germline V gene sequence: CDR1 KGHDR, CDR2 SFDVKD. The CDR3 length is 15 residues. The CDR3 spells CATSDSTRAGDTQYF. The CDR3 nucleotides are TGTGCCACCAGTGATTCAACGCGGGCGGGAGATACGCAGTATTTT.

Of note for this clone: The junction does not match germline at one end; this may be a read error. Other DNA sequences in this specimen translate into the identical CDR3. V gene TRBV30 combines with J gene TRBJ1-1; D perhaps matches TRBD1 (6 bases). Germline loops: CDR1 GTSNPN, CDR2 SVGIG (reference sequence). The CDR3 is 16 residues long. The CDR3 DNA reads TGTGCCTGGTGTGTTGGGGGGGTGGGGGCCCGCACTGAAGCTTTCTTT. This encodes CAWCVGGVGARTEAFF.